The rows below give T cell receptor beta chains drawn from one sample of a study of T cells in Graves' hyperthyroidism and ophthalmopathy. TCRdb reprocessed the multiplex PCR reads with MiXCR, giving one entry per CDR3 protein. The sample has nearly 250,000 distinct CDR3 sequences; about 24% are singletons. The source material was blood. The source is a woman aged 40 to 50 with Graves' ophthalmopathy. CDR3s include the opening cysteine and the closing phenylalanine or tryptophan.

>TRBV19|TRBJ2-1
CASSPDSRSYNEQFF
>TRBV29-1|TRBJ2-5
CSVDISGILTQYF
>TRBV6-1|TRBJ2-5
CASRLGKETQYF
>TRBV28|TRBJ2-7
CASSFGRQGAYEQYF
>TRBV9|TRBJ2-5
CASSEAGTQETQYF
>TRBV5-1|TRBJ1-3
CASSSGPATISGNTIYF
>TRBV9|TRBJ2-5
CASSAWDAASPQYF
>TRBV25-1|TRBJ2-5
CASSAPLRLEETQYF
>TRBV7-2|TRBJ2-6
CASSLAGANVLTF
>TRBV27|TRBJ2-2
CASSRGRSGELFF
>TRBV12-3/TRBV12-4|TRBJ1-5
CASSMGADQPQHF
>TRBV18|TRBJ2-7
CASSPSTSSYYEQYF
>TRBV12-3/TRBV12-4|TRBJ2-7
CASSFNRDRSYEQYF
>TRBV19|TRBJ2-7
CASSTDRVTQYF
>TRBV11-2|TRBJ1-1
CASSLEVRFTEAFF
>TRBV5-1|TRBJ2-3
CASSFGGGTTDTQYF
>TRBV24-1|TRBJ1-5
CATSDPGTDQPQHF
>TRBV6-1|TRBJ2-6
CANSDSSGANVLTF
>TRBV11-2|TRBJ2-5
CASSPPERNQETQYF
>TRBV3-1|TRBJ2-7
CASSQVGQFEQYF
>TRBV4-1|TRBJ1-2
CASSQDWQYGYTF
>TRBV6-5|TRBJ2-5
CASSYSWREGHETQYF
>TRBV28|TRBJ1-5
CASSLLKMSNQPQHF
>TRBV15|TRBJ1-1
CATSRDPFGNTEAFF
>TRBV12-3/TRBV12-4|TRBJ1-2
CASSRYGYGYTF
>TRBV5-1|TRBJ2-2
CASSLRTANTGELFF
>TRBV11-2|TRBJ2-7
CASSRVGQGNSYEQYF
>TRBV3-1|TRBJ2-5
CASSQVPQNWETQYF
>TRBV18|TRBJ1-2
CASSPNYGYTF
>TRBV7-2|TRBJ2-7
CASTLTAGEQYF
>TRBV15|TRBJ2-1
CATSRRGPEGGPGNEQFF
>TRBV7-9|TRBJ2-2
CAGTGATGELFF
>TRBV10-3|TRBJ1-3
CAISGNLDRGNTIYF
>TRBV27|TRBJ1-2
CASSGTGAGYTF
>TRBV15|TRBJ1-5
CATSRVRGGNQPQHF
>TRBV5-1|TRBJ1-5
CASSLGQGKVVNQPQHF
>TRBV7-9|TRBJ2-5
CASSPLFGGETQYF
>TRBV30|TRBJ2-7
CAWSFSRARLSYEQYF
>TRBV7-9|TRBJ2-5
CASSEDSGETQYF
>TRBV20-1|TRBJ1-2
CSARGTGESRGYTF
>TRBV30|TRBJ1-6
CAWSVRGDSPLHF
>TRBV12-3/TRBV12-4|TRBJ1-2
CASSSPGDGNYGYTF
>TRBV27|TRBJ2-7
CASTKSAGVYEQYF
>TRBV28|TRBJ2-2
CASMGGSNTGELFF
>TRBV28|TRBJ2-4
CASRNIRNIQYF
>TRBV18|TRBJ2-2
CASSRGLATNTGELFF
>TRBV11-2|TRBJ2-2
CASSLTLAGETINTGELFF
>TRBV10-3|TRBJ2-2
CATEAGNTGELFF
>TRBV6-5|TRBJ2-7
CASTPTFQSYEQYF
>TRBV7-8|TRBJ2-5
CASSFERSGSLGETQYF
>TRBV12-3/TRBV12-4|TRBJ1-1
CASSLAPGVEAFF
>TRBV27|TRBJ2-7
CASSPTQGANEQYF
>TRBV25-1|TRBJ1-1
CASRGGFRAFF
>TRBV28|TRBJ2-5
CASSTLLAGGQTQYF
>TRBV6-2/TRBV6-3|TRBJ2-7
CASIEGSPGTSGGISYEQYF
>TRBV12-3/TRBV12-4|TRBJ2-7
CASTIAGPLSYEQYF
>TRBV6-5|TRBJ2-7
CASSYSGGGRPYEQYF
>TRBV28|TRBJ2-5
CASKGLAGPGGETQYF